This T cell receptor beta chain was retrieved from a study of T cells in Graves' hyperthyroidism and ophthalmopathy. Study-level background: Peripheral blood collection took place at initial diagnosis, before any treatment. Whole-study findings and limits: Ophthalmopathy got predicted by the model a median approximately 6.4 months before its onset. Researchers report that a 13 V-J model separated ophthalmopathy from stable hyperthyroidism.

Graves' hyperthyroidism qualified as stable when ophthalmopathy did not progress within 18 months. There were TCR beta CDR3 regions amplified from RNA transcripts. During a first-round RT-PCR of the TCR CDR3, the HTBI primer set was used. Each CDR3 protein is one row after TCRdb ran MiXCR on the multiplex PCR reads. The table lists some 440,000 distinct CDR3 sequences, roughly 14% of them singletons. The germline V gene encodes CDR1 LNHNV and CDR2 YYDKDF (reference sequence). This CDR3 is 16 amino acids long. V lost 3 bases to trimming and J lost 1 base; unmatched junction nucleotides: 6. On this clonotype: The antigen remains unidentified.

The V call is TRBV15, the J call TRBJ2-3; 8 positions agree with TRBD1. The receptor was derived from a woman under 30 with Graves' hyperthyroidism. The sequencing sample was made of blood. Here the CDR3 DNA reads TGTGCCACCAGCAGCCGATTGGACAGGGGCACAGATACGCAGTATTTT. Translated: CATSSRLDRGTDTQYF.